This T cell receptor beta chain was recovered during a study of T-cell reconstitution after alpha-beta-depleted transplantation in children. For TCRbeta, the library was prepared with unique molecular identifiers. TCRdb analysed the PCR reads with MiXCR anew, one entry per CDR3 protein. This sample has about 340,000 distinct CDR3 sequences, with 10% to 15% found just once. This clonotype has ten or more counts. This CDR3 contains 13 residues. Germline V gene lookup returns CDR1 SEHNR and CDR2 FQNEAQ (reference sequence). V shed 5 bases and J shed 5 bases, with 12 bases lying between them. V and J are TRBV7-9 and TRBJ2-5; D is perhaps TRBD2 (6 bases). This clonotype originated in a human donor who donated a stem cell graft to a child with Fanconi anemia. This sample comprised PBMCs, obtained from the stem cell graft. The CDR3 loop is CASSPEGQETQYF. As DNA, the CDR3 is TGTGCCAGCAGCCCGGAGGGGCAGGAGACCCAGTACTTC.